This T cell receptor beta chain was profiled in a study of metastatic and nonmetastatic thyroid tumors. Study-wide context: Repertoire data that came from the blood and tumor or nodule tissue of malignant and benign thyroid patients were compared.

Study-wide results and limits: Versus benign nodules, malignant thyroid tumors reportedly had significantly higher TCR beta diversity, in blood and tumor.

The V gene's germline CDR1 is KGHSH and CDR2 LQKENI. V lost 2 bases and J lost 6; bases outside the gene matches: 9. There are 15 residues in the CDR3. This clone showed up just a few times. What it binds is not known. All patients were treatment-naive before thyroid surgery. In the authors' workflow: A classifier of distant metastasis in papillary thyroid cancer was built from CDR3 differences (across clinicopathological groups). From the PCR reads, TCRdb re-called clones with MiXCR. The V and J calls here are based on TCRdb, not the publication. In the table there are 30,000 to 40,000 clones, 35% to 45% of which are singletons.

Material for sequencing was tumor tissue. This receptor was identified in a female donor with papillary thyroid cancer or a benign thyroid nodule (not recorded which). Some clones in this sample may be carry-over from other donors' samples. The chain recombines TRBV18 with TRBJ1-2, with 7 positions matching TRBD1. CDR3: CASSPSTGALNGYTF. The DNA for the CDR3 is TGTGCCAGCTCACCATCTACAGGGGCATTGAATGGCTACACCTTC.